This entry features one T cell receptor (beta chain) sequence. The data stem from a study of blood T cell repertoires in COVID-19. Whole-study context: The United States, Italy and Spain provided the acute and convalescent COVID-19 samples. Sample material is recorded as cDNA or gDNA derived from T cells, B-cell-depleted T cells, or PBMCs.

Per the authors' pipeline: Cell counts per sample came from amplifying reference gene primers. Assay: immunoSEQ multiplex PCR; the TCRdb copy retains only in-frame clones and omits some. For V, J and clone size, that table is used; D and trimming come from the DNA. This table has just under 65,000 clones, roughly 76% appearing once. Material for sequencing was peripheral blood. The receptor was derived from a human donor in a cohort sampled during active COVID-19.

CDR3 amino acids: CASSPGGIHTDTQYF. The CDR3 coding sequence is TGTGCCAGCAGCCCTGGGGGGATACACACAGATACGCAGTATTTT. The genes are TRBV28 and TRBJ2-3; TRBD2 might be the D (6 bases). V dropped 6 bases and J dropped 2 bases, with 15 bases sitting between them. CDR3 length: 15 residues. The germline V gene has CDR1 MDHEN and CDR2 SYDVKM.